The 21 T cell receptor beta chains given below trace back to one sample, sequenced in a study of shared clonotypes between healthy human individuals. Assay: immunoSEQ multiplex PCR; the TCRdb copy retains only in-frame clones and omits some. The sample has roughly 300,000 clones; around 86% are singletons. Sequences were obtained from memory CD8+ T cells sorted from blood. Subset reported: CD45RO+ cells pooled with CCR7-negative TemRA cells. The receptors come from a man in his late teens or twenties in good health.

The gene calls are TRBV13 and TRBJ1-3, with D uncertain. The CDR3 length is 13 residues. With 4 bases removed from V and 2 bases from J, the gap between germline ends came to 6 bases. The germline V gene has CDR1 PRHDT and CDR2 FYEKMQ (reference sequence). CDR3 sequence (DNA): TGTGCCAGCAGCTCACCCGCTGGAAACACCATATATTTT. This codes for CASSSPAGNTIYF.

This clone showed up just a few times. Other DNA sequences from this sample encode an identical CDR3 as well. The genes are TRBV29-1 and TRBJ2-7; D might be TRBD1 (7 bases). CDR1 SQVTM and CDR2 ANQGSEA come from the germline V gene. Trimming took 1 base from V and 1 from J, leaving 11 bases between them. The CDR3 totals 14 residues. The CDR3 spells CSVEVSGGSYEQYF. The CDR3, as DNA: TGCAGCGTTGAAGTGTCAGGGGGGTCCTACGAGCAGTACTTC.

The CDR3 region is CASSFEGGDTEAFF. The CDR3 DNA is TGTGCCAGCAGTTTTGAGGGGGGGGACACTGAAGCTTTCTTT. The chain links TRBV28 to TRBJ1-1, with a possible D match to TRBD1 (6 bases). The germline V gene encodes CDR1 MDHEN and CDR2 SYDVKM. V lost 3 bases to trimming and J lost 3 bases, with 11 bases between them. The CDR3 totals 14 residues.

The chain has TRBV11-2 and TRBJ2-5; D unresolved. Germline V gene lookup returns CDR1 SGHAT and CDR2 FQNNGV. With 0 bases removed from V and 4 bases from J, the gap between germline ends came to 18 bases. The CDR3 extends over 17 amino acids. The CDR3 here is CASSLDLLGWAGETQYF. The CDR3 DNA reads as TGTGCCAGCAGCTTAGATCTACTGGGATGGGCAGGAGAGACCCAGTACTTC. The full variable domain, with the rest looked up from reference TRBV11-2 and TRBJ2-5, is EAGVAQSPRYKIIEKRQSVAFWCNPISGHATLYWYQQILGQGPKLLIQFQNNGVVDDSQLPKDRFSAERLKGVDSTLKIQPAKLEDSAVYLCASSLDLLGWAGETQYFGPGTRLLVL.

The rearrangement uses TRBV10-1 and TRBJ1-4; D unresolved. Germline loops: CDR1 WNHNN, CDR2 SYGVQD (reference sequence). This CDR3 is 11 amino acids long. With 3 bases removed from V and 8 bases from J, the gap between germline ends came to 4 bases. Written as DNA, the CDR3 is TGCGCCAGCAGTGAAAGGGAAAAACTGTTTTTT. It encodes CASSEREKLFF.

The chain employs TRBV5-8 and TRBJ2-7, with no clear D. From germline, CDR1 is SGHTS and CDR2 YDEGEE. V lost 2 bases, J lost 3 bases, and 9 bases lay in between. The CDR3 spans 13 residues. CDR3 in amino acids: CASSFGPHYEQYF. The CDR3 DNA reads as TGTGCCAGCAGCTTCGGACCCCACTACGAGCAGTACTTC.

The genes are TRBV27 and TRBJ2-5; TRBD2 matches at 13 bases. This CDR3 spans 18 amino acids. The germline CDR1 and CDR2 sequences are MNHEY and SMNVEV (reference sequence). With 2 bases clipped from V and 1 base from J, the junction kept 7 bases outside the gene matches. The CDR3 DNA is TGTGCCAGCAGTTTACTCGGGACTAGCGGGATGGGCCAAGAGACCCAGTACTTC. As protein: CASSLLGTSGMGQETQYF.

V and J are TRBV4-3 and TRBJ2-2; TRBD2 might be the D (5 bases). The CDR3 covers 16 residues. Germline V gene lookup returns CDR1 LGHNA and CDR2 YSLEER. V was cut by 0 bases and J by 5 bases, with 13 bases left in between. CDR3 sequence (DNA): TGCGCCAGCAGCCAAGAAGCGGCAGGCGGGACCGGGGAGCTGTTTTTT. Translated: CASSQEAAGGTGELFF.

The rearrangement links TRBV25-1 to TRBJ2-3; D unclear. The CDR3 covers 11 residues. The germline gives CDR1 MGHDK, CDR2 SYGVNS. Trimming removed 7 bases at V and 1 base at J, with 3 bases between. In nucleotides, the CDR3 is TGTGCCAGCACGGGCACAGATACGCAGTATTTT. This gives the protein CASTGTDTQYF.

The chain is built from TRBV28 and TRBJ1-5, with 8 bases lining up with TRBD1. The V and J ends lost 7 bases and 0 bases, in that order; junction bases with no gene match: 11. Germline V gene data show CDR1 as MDHEN and CDR2 as SYDVKM. CDR3 length equals 17 residues. The DNA of the CDR3 is TGTGCCAGCACCCCCGGGGCAGGGGGCCGTAGCAATCAGCCCCAGCATTTT. Protein sequence: CASTPGAGGRSNQPQHF.

The chain uses TRBV7-6 and TRBJ2-7; D is undetermined. Germline assignment: CDR1 SGHVS and CDR2 FNYEAQ. CDR3 length: 16 residues. With 7 bases removed from V and 2 bases from J, the gap between germline ends came to 21 bases. In DNA form, the CDR3 reads TGTGCCAGCATGCCCTACCCAGGTGGGATGACCTACGAGCAGTACTTC. This translates into CASMPYPGGMTYEQYF.

This sequence joins TRBV6-1 and TRBJ2-5, with D unresolved. The CDR3 runs to 12 residues. The germline V gene encodes CDR1 MNHNS and CDR2 SASEGT. Trimming removed 3 bases at V and 5 bases at J, with 7 bases between. CDR3 nucleotides: TGTGCCAGCAGTGACTACTACGAGACCCAGTACTTC. It specifies CASSDYYETQYF.

The chain has TRBV9 and TRBJ1-6, with D possibly being TRBD1 (5 bases). The CDR3 covers 18 residues. The ends were cut back, 0 bases at V and 2 bases at J, with 15 bases in the middle. Germline-derived CDR1 and CDR2 are SGDLS and YYNGEE. CDR3 loop: CASSVGDLPGPYNSPLHF. CDR3 nucleotide sequence: TGTGCCAGCAGCGTAGGGGACCTACCCGGGCCCTATAATTCACCCCTCCACTTT.

The chain has TRBV5-6 and TRBJ1-1; D not resolved. CDR1 and CDR2 (germline): SGHDT, YYEEEE. There are 16 residues in the CDR3. V shed 0 bases and J shed 4 bases, with 16 bases lying between them. DNA of the CDR3: TGTGCCAGCAGCTTGGCTGGGAGAGTTGTAGGCACTGAAGCTTTCTTT. This codes for CASSLAGRVVGTEAFF.

The chain carries TRBV7-9 and TRBJ1-2, with 7 bases fitting TRBD1. Germline V lookup: CDR1 SEHNR, CDR2 FQNEAQ (reference sequence). Unmatched junction bases numbered 5, after V lost 1 base and J lost 6 bases. This CDR3 spans 14 amino acids. CDR3 sequence (DNA): TGTGCCAGCAGCTTAGTAACAGGGGAGAATGGCTACACCTTC. It yields the protein CASSLVTGENGYTF.

This clone appeared once. This rearrangement joins TRBV5-6 to TRBJ1-4; D uncertain. Per the germline V gene, CDR1 is SGHDT and CDR2 is YYEEEE. Trimming took 3 bases from V and 6 from J, leaving 12 bases between them. CDR3 size: 14 residues. The CDR3 here is CASSSGDGYEKLFF. CDR3 DNA: TGTGCCAGCAGCTCTGGGGATGGGTATGAAAAACTGTTTTTT.

The chain uses TRBV4-3 and TRBJ2-5; possible D gene TRBD2, 6 bases. The CDR3 has 15 residues. V shed 8 bases and J shed 4 bases, with 20 bases lying between them. The germline V gene has CDR1 LGHNA and CDR2 YSLEER. CDR3 in amino acids: CASQPGLQEGETQYF. As DNA, the CDR3 is TGCGCCAGCCAACCGGGACTCCAGGAAGGAGAGACCCAGTACTTC.

This rearrangement joins TRBV15 to TRBJ2-5; 7 bases line up with TRBD1. Unmatched junction bases numbered 12, after V lost 2 bases and J lost 0 bases. Looked up from germline, CDR1 is LNHNV and CDR2 is YYDKDF (reference sequence). The CDR3 has 18 residues. The CDR3 nucleotides read TGTGCCACCAGCAGATCGTCACAGGGGCCCTGGTACCAAGAGACCCAGTACTTC. Its protein product is CATSRSSQGPWYQETQYF.

The V and J genes are TRBV29-1 and TRBJ1-2, with 7 bases fitting TRBD1. The V segment lost 4 bases and the J segment 3 bases; nucleotides outside the gene matches: 17. The length of the CDR3 is 17 residues. CDR1 is SQVTM and CDR2 is ANQGSEA in the germline V gene. CDR3 loop: CSVGQGQIPNDYYGYTF. The CDR3 DNA sequence: TGCAGCGTTGGCCAGGGACAGATCCCGAACGATTACTATGGCTACACCTTC.

The chain recombines TRBV5-8 with TRBJ2-1, with 8 nucleotides matching TRBD2. The CDR3 extends over 13 amino acids. The junction had 5 bases not matched to a gene; V was cut back by 4 bases and J by 8 bases. Germline CDR1 SGHTS, CDR2 YDEGEE. CDR3 bases: TGTGCCAGCAGCGCAGGACTAGCCGATGAGCAGTTCTTC. This codes for CASSAGLADEQFF.

The DNA of the CDR3 is TGTGCCAGCAGCTTCGGGGGGAATTCACCCCTCCACTTT. Its translation: CASSFGGNSPLHF. V and J are TRBV7-9 and TRBJ1-6; D possibly corresponds to TRBD1 (5 bases). Germline CDR1 and CDR2: SEHNR and FQNEAQ (reference sequence). There are 13 residues in the CDR3. With 3 bases removed from V and 7 bases from J, the gap between germline ends came to 7 bases.